Following are 15 T cell receptor beta chains from one sample sequenced in a study of control samples from healthy donors and cancer patients. Method: immunoSEQ multiplex PCR; TCRdb's copy keeps in-frame clones and lacks some. The sample contains roughly 370,000 clones, 75% to 95% of which appear only once. The sample taken for sequencing was PBMCs. These receptors all stem from a man aged 40-49 years with head and neck cancer.

This chain connects TRBV28 to TRBJ2-7, with TRBD1 matching 7 bases. Germline CDR1 and CDR2: MDHEN and SYDVKM. The CDR3 contains 15 residues. V dropped 4 bases and J dropped 4; count of bases not matched to a gene: 10. The DNA of the CDR3 is TGTGCCAGCAGTTCCTTAGACAGGGATCTTTACGAGCAGTACTTC. Translation gives CASSSLDRDLYEQYF.

The chain carries TRBV5-1 and TRBJ1-2; the D gene is possibly TRBD1 (5 bases). Germline CDR1 reads SGHRS; CDR2 reads YFSETQ. The CDR3 sequence is 15 residues long. The V and J ends lost 4 bases and 4 bases respectively, with 17 bases between them. The CDR3 loop is CASSQGTVLVYGYTF. CDR3 DNA: TGCGCCAGCAGCCAAGGGACGGTCTTGGTCTATGGCTACACCTTC.

The V call is TRBV6-5, the J call TRBJ2-1; D not certain. Germline V CDR1 and CDR2: MNHEY, SVGAGI. The germline V and J ends were trimmed by 7 bases and 2 bases, with 9 bases remaining between them. The CDR3 loop spans 13 amino acids. In DNA form, the CDR3 reads TGTGCCAGCAACATAGGGCCCTACAATGAGCAGTTCTTC. The encoded protein is CASNIGPYNEQFF.

CDR3 coding DNA: TGTGCCTGGAGGGATGGACAGGGGTCGCCCCAGCATTTT. Encoded protein: CAWRDGQGSPQHF. The V call is TRBV30, the J call TRBJ1-5; TRBD1 matches 9 bases. The J segment lost 9 bases and the V segment lost 3 bases, leaving 6 bases of the junction unmatched. Germline V gene data show CDR1 as GTSNPN and CDR2 as SVGIG (reference sequence). CDR3 length: 13 residues.

The chain combines TRBV25-1 with TRBJ1-1; D gene unclear. From germline, CDR1 is MGHDK and CDR2 SYGVNS. V lost 7 bases and J lost 7, with 16 bases in between. The CDR3 has 13 residues. This chain's CDR3 is CASTPSRVGEAFF. The CDR3 bases are TGTGCCAGCACCCCATCGAGAGTAGGTGAAGCTTTCTTT. The full variable domain, with the rest looked up from reference TRBV25-1 and TRBJ1-1, is EADIYQTPRYLVIGTGKKITLECSQTMGHDKMYWYQQDPGMELHLIHYSYGVNSTEKGDLSSESTVSRIRTEHFPLTLESARPSHTSQYLCASTPSRVGEAFFGQGTRLTVV.

The V and J genes are TRBV9 and TRBJ2-5; unclear D gene. CDR3 length: 12 residues. Trimming removed 4 bases at V and 5 bases at J, with 9 bases between. Germline V CDR1 and CDR2: SGDLS, YYNGEE. The CDR3 loop is CASSPHSETQYF. In DNA, the CDR3 is TGTGCCAGCAGCCCCCACTCGGAGACCCAGTACTTC.

The rearrangement links TRBV2 to TRBJ2-7; 7 bases agree with TRBD2. CDR3 length: 13 residues. The junction had 6 bases not matched to a gene; V was cut back by 8 bases and J by 2 bases. The germline V gene encodes CDR1 SNHLY and CDR2 FYNNEI. The CDR3 DNA reads as TGTGCCAGCTGGGGGGGGGATCCCTACGAGCAGTACTTC. Translation: CASWGGDPYEQYF.

The rearrangement links TRBV5-1 to TRBJ2-2; D not certain. V lost 3 bases and J lost 7, with 13 bases in between. The CDR3 runs 14 residues. Germline CDR1 SGHRS, CDR2 YFSETQ. The DNA for the CDR3 is TGCGCCAGCAGCTCGCCGACTGCTATCGGGGAGCTGTTTTTT. Amino acids: CASSSPTAIGELFF.

This chain joins TRBV12-5 and TRBJ2-3; TRBD2 matches 10 bases. Per the germline V gene, CDR1 is LGHNT and CDR2 is FRNRAP. Trimming at V came to 6 bases and at J to 4 bases, leaving 4 bases not matched to a gene. The CDR3 is 14 residues long. Here the CDR3 reads CASGPGTSADTQYF. The CDR3 DNA is TGTGCTAGTGGCCCCGGGACTAGCGCAGATACGCAGTATTTT.

This clone was seen more than once but under ten times. The gene calls are TRBV12-5 and TRBJ2-4, with D possibly being TRBD1 or TRBD2 (5 bases each). This CDR3 comprises 15 residues. V was trimmed by 6 bases and J by 3 bases, leaving 15 bases between them. Germline lookup yields CDR1 LGHNT and CDR2 FRNRAP. The chain's CDR3 is CASGWDLSVKNIQYF. The CDR3 DNA reads TGTGCTAGTGGGTGGGACCTCTCGGTCAAAAACATTCAGTACTTC. The variable domain in full, with the rest retrieved from reference TRBV12-5 and TRBJ2-4, is DARVTQTPRHKVTEMGQEVTMRCQPILGHNTVFWYRQTMMQGLELLAYFRNRAPLDDSGMPKDRFSAEMPDATLATLKIQPSEPRDSAVYFCASGWDLSVKNIQYFGAGTRLSVL.

The chain combines TRBV24-1 with TRBJ2-5; D is possibly TRBD2 (6 bases). The V gene lost 7 bases and the J gene lost 2 bases, with 10 bases spanning the gap. The germline CDR1 and CDR2 sequences are KGHDR and SFDVKD. The length of the CDR3 is 13 residues. CDR3 region: CATRLGGQETQYF. The CDR3 bases are TGTGCCACCAGGCTGGGGGGACAAGAGACCCAGTACTTC.

The CDR3 spells CASSPGQVTSYEQYF. DNA of the CDR3: TGTGCCAGCTCACCCGGACAGGTGACTTCCTACGAGCAGTACTTC. The chain employs TRBV18 and TRBJ2-7; TRBD1 agrees at 7 bases. The CDR3 has 15 amino acids. Unmatched junction bases numbered 6, after V lost 3 bases and J lost 1 base. CDR1 and CDR2 from the germline V gene are KGHSH and LQKENI.

The chain links TRBV28 to TRBJ1-2; unclear D gene. This CDR3 has 14 residues. The V end lost 3 bases, the J end lost 1 base, and 9 bases lay between the germline ends. The germline V gene has CDR1 MDHEN and CDR2 SYDVKM. The CDR3 DNA is TGTGCCAGCAGTTTGCCCAGAATTAACTATGGCTACACCTTC. Its protein is CASSLPRINYGYTF.

The V and J genes are TRBV19 and TRBJ2-2; the D is unclear. The CDR3 consists of 14 residues. Trimming removed 6 bases at V and 1 base at J, with 9 bases between. Germline V lookup: CDR1 LNHDA, CDR2 SQIVND (reference sequence). The chain's CDR3 is CASSVAQNTGELFF. CDR3 nucleotide sequence: TGTGCCAGTAGCGTCGCCCAGAACACCGGGGAGCTGTTTTTT.

The chain links TRBV28 to TRBJ2-6, with 8 bases that match TRBD2. This CDR3 is 18 amino acids long. The junction had 8 bases not matched to a gene; V was cut back by 2 bases and J by 2 bases. Germline loops: CDR1 MDHEN, CDR2 SYDVKM. The CDR3 protein is CASSLLGGAIAGANVLTF. DNA of the CDR3: TGTGCCAGCAGTTTACTCGGGGGGGCAATAGCTGGGGCCAACGTCCTGACTTTC.